Given below is one T cell receptor beta chain in context. The data originate from a study of T cell changes during pregnancy in multiple sclerosis. The germline V gene encodes CDR1 ENHRY and CDR2 SYGVKD. The ends lost 8 bases at V and 5 bases at J; junction bases unmatched: 7. CDR3 length: 13 residues. Profiled with immunoSEQ multiplex PCR; TCRdb holds only in-frame clones, not every one. The data contain 57,000 or so clones, 70% to 90% of them singletons. The material sequenced was peripheral blood, taken in the first trimester of pregnancy. V gene TRBV10-3 combines with J gene TRBJ2-7; TRBD2 matches at 9 bases. The TCR was taken from a female donor with multiple sclerosis, enrolled in a pregnancy study. CDR3 DNA sequence: TGTGCCATCGGGTGGCGGGAGGGCAACGAGCAGTACTTC. Translation: CAIGWREGNEQYF.